This T cell receptor beta chain is from a study of OX40 agonist ivuxolimab in advanced cancers. With regard to the full study: Ivuxolimab was a fully human IgG2 agonistic monoclonal antibody targeting the costimulatory receptor OX40 (CD134). Intravenous ivuxolimab was administered to patients every 2 weeks at six dose levels: 0.01, 0.1, 0.3, 1.5, 3 and 10 mg/kg. Among the roughly 52 dose-escalation patients, approximately 20 had hepatocellular carcinoma, some 15 melanoma, 9 renal cell carcinoma and 9 head and neck cancer. In the dose-escalation cohort, 75% to 90% of patients were male, and the mean age was around 65 years with a range of roughly 23 to 79. Patients were allowed to have had prior anti-PD-1, anti-PD-L1 or anti-CTLA-4 therapy, and approximately 39% of the dose-escalation patients had been treated with checkpoint inhibitors. Partial responses occurred in three dose-escalation patients, of whom one had hepatocellular carcinoma and two had cutaneous melanoma. The purpose of peripheral TCRbeta sequencing was to test whether ivuxolimab changed TCR sequence diversity and led to clonal T-cell expansion. The paper reports the monotherapy dose-escalation portion (N of about 54 patients) of the phase I ivuxolimab trial.

Results the study describes overall, beyond this receptor: Clonal expansion of both CD4+ and CD8+ blood T cells was observed from baseline to week 6 at doses 0.1 to 3.0 mg/kg. Which antigens the clonally expanded peripheral T cells were specific for was not determined. In the 0.1-3.0 mg/kg groups, partial responders were among the patients with the lowest normalized peripheral clonal expansion, particularly in CD8+ T cells. Low levels of normalized T-cell clonal expansion were also seen in some patients who did not respond. After ivuxolimab, CD8+ T cells had more expanded clones than CD4+ T cells on average.

Genomic DNA was isolated from the sorted cells so that the TCRbeta CDR3 region could be sequenced. TCRbeta CDR3 regions were sequenced using the immunoSEQ Assay. TCRdb took this table from immuneACCESS and kept in-frame rearrangements with V and J called. Such tables lack part of the clones; where checked against another copy, unresolved V genes explain under half of the gap, and the rest is unexplained. Within this sample are tens of thousands of clones, with 87% of them counted one time only. The top ten clonotypes cover 14% to 15% of the sample. The trial excluded patients who had a history of autoimmune disease or who were on systemic immunosuppression. Peripheral blood for TCR sequencing was drawn from every dose cohort at baseline, at cycle 4 day 1 and at cycle 7 day 1. The samples were drawn from a first-in-human, open-label, multicenter phase I dose-escalation trial of ivuxolimab. Adults with locally advanced or metastatic melanoma, renal cell, hepatocellular, or head and neck squamous cell carcinoma were enrolled in the trial. Before TCR sequencing, CD4+ and CD8+ T cells were separately sorted from peripheral blood.

A remark on this clone: The specificity of this receptor is unknown. No quality values exist for individual bases; no much larger clone is one base distant.

The clonotype comes from an adult with an advanced solid tumor such as melanoma, head and neck, liver or kidney cancer. The sample in question was CD4+ or CD8+ T cells sorted from blood, obtained in a trial of the OX40 agonist ivuxolimab.

The sequenced DNA is TGTGCCAGCAGTTACCCAGCAGATGGGGAGCAGTTCTTC. Its protein product is CASSYPADGEQFF. The chain couples TRBV6-6 to TRBJ2-1; there is no confident call for the D gene. CDR1 and CDR2, looked up from the germline V gene (reference sequence), are MNHNY and SVGAGI. The CDR3 measures 13 amino acids from cysteine to phenylalanine. The read is trimmed to its CDR3 DNA, 39 bases read in frame from base 1. V and J lose 2 bases and 10 bases, and a span of 12 bases separates them.